The 16 T cell receptor beta chains below were found in one sample sequenced in a study of Graves' ophthalmopathy and Graves' hyperthyroidism. RNA transcripts served as template for amplifying TCR beta CDR3 sequences. First-round RT-PCR employed HTBI primers, with a second-round multiplex PCR after it. MiXCR, run by TCRdb on the multiplex PCR reads, gives a single entry per CDR3 protein. The repertoire holds about half a million distinct CDR3 sequences, with 13% to 15% as singletons. The specimen was blood. All receptors come from a woman in her 30s with Graves' ophthalmopathy.

This rearrangement joins TRBV30 to TRBJ2-1; D uncertain. Looked up from germline, CDR1 is GTSNPN and CDR2 is SVGIG (reference sequence). Trimming left V 2 bases short and J 7 bases short, with 6 bases between. The CDR3 consists of 11 residues. The CDR3 sequence: CAWSLGNEQFF. The CDR3 region has the DNA TGTGCCTGGAGTCTAGGGAATGAGCAGTTCTTC.

This clonotype was found many times. The chain is built from TRBV29-1 and TRBJ1-2, with 7 bases identical to TRBD1. In germline, CDR1 is SQVTM, CDR2 ANQGSEA. The CDR3 sequence is 14 residues long. J was trimmed by 4 bases and V by 3 bases; bases with no gene match: 8. Here the CDR3 reads CSVDRGGAAYGYTF. The CDR3 coding sequence is TGCAGCGTTGACCGAGGGGGCGCAGCCTATGGCTACACCTTC.

Ten or more counts support this clonotype. V and J are TRBV5-1 and TRBJ2-7; 8 nucleotides match TRBD1. V dropped 4 bases and J dropped 5; count of bases not matched to a gene: 8. Germline-derived CDR1 and CDR2 are SGHRS and YFSETQ. This CDR3 is 14 amino acids long. The chain's CDR3 is CASSRGAGGNEQYF. The CDR3 region has the DNA TGCGCCAGCAGCCGAGGAGCAGGGGGCAACGAGCAGTACTTC.

This clonotype was counted only a few times. This chain connects TRBV11-2 to TRBJ1-2, with D possibly matching TRBD1 (6 bases). This CDR3 has 12 amino acids. CDR1 and CDR2 from the germline V gene are SGHAT and FQNNGV. Trimming removed 5 bases at V and 8 bases at J, with 12 bases between. CDR3 protein: CASSVSGTGYTF. The DNA of the CDR3 is TGTGCCAGCAGCGTATCCGGGACAGGCTACACCTTC. Full variable domain (missing parts from reference TRBV11-2 and TRBJ1-2): EAGVAQSPRYKIIEKRQSVAFWCNPISGHATLYWYQQILGQGPKLLIQFQNNGVVDDSQLPKDRFSAERLKGVDSTLKIQPAKLEDSAVYLCASSVSGTGYTFGSGTRLTVV.

This clonotype came up once. The V gene is TRBV30, the J gene TRBJ1-2; D possibly corresponds to TRBD1 (6 bases). Trimming took off 3 bases at V and 5 bases at J, with 19 bases between the two ends. The CDR3 extends over 15 amino acids. CDR1 and CDR2 from the germline V gene are GTSNPN and SVGIG (reference sequence). The CDR3 DNA sequence: TGTGCCTGGAGCGACCTCGGACAGATCACGTATGGCTACACCTTC. Amino acids: CAWSDLGQITYGYTF.

This clonotype was counted many times. The J gene is TRBJ1-5, the V gene TRBV12-3 or TRBV12-4, with D possibly TRBD1 on 5 matching bases. Trimming took 7 bases from V and 6 from J, leaving 16 bases between them. This CDR3 region has 14 residues. The CDR3 spells CASTPDTHTQPQHF. The DNA of the CDR3 is TGTGCCAGCACACCGGACACTCATACTCAGCCCCAGCATTTT.

This chain uses TRBV6-1 with TRBJ2-5; possibly TRBD2 for D (6 bases). Germline V gene sequence: CDR1 MNHNS, CDR2 SASEGT. The V gene lost 7 bases and the J gene lost 5 bases, with 23 bases spanning the gap. The CDR3 runs to 16 residues. CDR3 residues: CASTPRFYGGSETQYF. The CDR3 coding sequence is TGTGCCAGCACCCCCAGATTTTACGGGGGTAGCGAGACCCAGTACTTC.

This clonotype was picked up a small number of times. The V gene is TRBV11-2, the J gene TRBJ2-5; no reliable D call. The germline V gene has CDR1 SGHAT and CDR2 FQNNGV. There are 13 residues in the CDR3. Trimming removed 8 bases from V and 2 bases from J, with 12 bases in between. CDR3 coding DNA: TGTGCCAGCTATACCCCTAGTCAAGAGACCCAGTACTTC. Its protein product is CASYTPSQETQYF.

This clonotype was found many times. This chain uses TRBV6-2 or TRBV6-3 with TRBJ2-7, with D unresolved. The V end was cut by 6 bases, the J end by 2 bases, with 8 bases between. Germline CDR1 is MNHEY and CDR2 is SVGEGT. The CDR3 runs 12 residues. The DNA for the CDR3 is TGTGCCAGCAGAGACCCGGCCTACGAGCAGTACTTC. Encoded protein: CASRDPAYEQYF.

This clonotype was seen at least ten times. The chain links TRBV4-1 to TRBJ2-2; TRBD2 agrees at 8 bases. The trim removed 2 bases at V and 6 bases at J, leaving 5 bases unmatched. The CDR3 has 15 amino acids. CDR1 is MGHRA, CDR2 YSYEKL, per germline. The CDR3, as DNA: TGCGCCAGCAGCCAACCGGGACTAGTGTCCGGGGAGCTGTTTTTT. Its translation is CASSQPGLVSGELFF.

This clonotype has ten or more counts. This chain uses TRBV28 with TRBJ1-5; 9 positions match TRBD1. J gave up 6 bases and V 6 bases, and 0 bases lay outside the gene matches. The CDR3 covers 12 residues. Germline V gives CDR1 MDHEN, CDR2 SYDVKM. The CDR3, as DNA: TGTGCCAGCAGGACAGGGGGTCAGCCCCAGCATTTT. It encodes CASRTGGQPQHF.

In regard to this clonotype: As the CDR3 is not closed by the conserved phenylalanine or tryptophan, this likely results from a read error. This chain links TRBV5-1 with TRBJ1-1, with no clear D. In germline, CDR1 is SGHRS, CDR2 YFSETQ. CDR3 length equals 14 residues. The V gene lost 0 bases and the J gene lost 1 base, with 7 bases spanning the gap. Written as DNA, the CDR3 is TGCGCCAGCAGCTTGGATGTCGGGAACACTGAAGCTTTCTTG. Translation gives CASSLDVGNTEAFL.

There are many counts of this clonotype. The chain recombines TRBV6-1 with TRBJ1-3, with D unresolved. The CDR3 contains 14 residues. The germline gives CDR1 MNHNS, CDR2 SASEGT. Trimming took 2 bases from V and 5 from J, leaving 10 bases between them. CDR3 sequence reads: CASSETKGRNTIYF. The CDR3 region has the DNA TGTGCCAGCAGTGAAACCAAGGGCCGAAACACCATATATTTT.

This clonotype was found a few times. The chain combines TRBV20-1 with TRBJ2-2, with D perhaps matching TRBD2 (5 bases). The CDR3 spans 14 residues. Germline V gene data show CDR1 as DFQATT and CDR2 as SNEGSKA (reference sequence). Trimming took 3 bases from V and 3 from J, leaving 11 bases between them. The CDR3 is CSARPPRDTGELFF. The CDR3 coding sequence is TGCAGTGCTAGGCCCCCGAGGGACACCGGGGAGCTGTTTTTT.

In its sample, this clonotype was seen many times. The chain combines TRBV6-1 with TRBJ1-2; no clear D. V was shortened by 7 bases and J by 2 bases, with 11 bases between the two germline ends. Germline V gives CDR1 MNHNS, CDR2 SASEGT. The CDR3 extends over 13 amino acids. CDR3 nucleotides: TGTGCCAGCATCCTCGGGAACAACTATGGCTACACCTTC. This encodes CASILGNNYGYTF.

The chain links TRBV5-1 to TRBJ1-2; possibly TRBD1 for D (6 bases). Trimming took 3 bases from V and 4 from J, leaving 16 bases between them. CDR1 is SGHRS and CDR2 is YFSETQ in the germline V gene. This CDR3 has 15 residues. The DNA for the CDR3 is TGCGCCAGCAGCTCGAAACAGGGTGGCGGCTATGGCTACACCTTC. Residues: CASSSKQGGGYGYTF.